A single sample gave rise to the 26 T cell receptor beta chains below, sequenced in a study of cytomegalovirus exposure and HLA in healthy donors. Use of 60 Vbeta and 13 Jbeta primers characterized the PCR. Profiling relied on immunoSEQ multiplex PCR, and the TCRdb table lists in-frame clones only, not all of them. The profile shows some 93,000 clones, over 65% of them singletons. Specimen: PBMCs. These receptors were obtained from a man aged 45-65 years in good health and CMV-seronegative.

V usage is TRBV5-1 and J usage is TRBJ1-1; a possible D gene is TRBD1 (5 bases). This CDR3 is built from 14 residues. Germline V gives CDR1 SGHRS, CDR2 YFSETQ. V lost 4 bases and J 9 bases, leaving 19 bases between the germline ends. CDR3 region: CASSMAQGGDQAFF. CDR3 in DNA: TGCGCCAGCAGCATGGCTCAGGGAGGGGACCAAGCTTTCTTT.

The chain links TRBV28 to TRBJ2-5; the D gene is possibly TRBD1 (5 bases). The CDR3 runs to 14 residues. Trimming took 10 bases from V and 5 from J, leaving 20 bases between them. From germline, CDR1 is MDHEN and CDR2 SYDVKM. As DNA, the CDR3 is TGTGCCACCCGCAGTCAGGGAAAGGGGGAGACCCAGTACTTC. Amino acid sequence: CATRSQGKGETQYF.

This sequence joins TRBV19 and TRBJ2-7, with TRBD2 matching over 9 bases. This CDR3 contains 15 residues. V lost 3 bases to trimming and J lost 4 bases; unmatched junction nucleotides: 7. The germline V gene encodes CDR1 LNHDA and CDR2 SQIVND (reference sequence). Here the CDR3 DNA reads TGTGCCAGTAGTATCAGGGCGGGAGGGCCTTACGAGCAGTACTTC. The encoded protein is CASSIRAGGPYEQYF.

The V gene is TRBV19, the J gene TRBJ2-7; 7 nucleotides agree with TRBD1. V gave up 6 bases and J gave up 3 bases; unmatched junction bases: 8. This CDR3 has 14 amino acids. Germline assignment: CDR1 LNHDA and CDR2 SQIVND (reference sequence). The CDR3 reads CASRLSRDSYEQYF. CDR3 in DNA: TGTGCCAGTAGGCTCAGCCGGGACAGCTACGAGCAGTACTTC.

This chain links TRBV6-5 with TRBJ1-2; 8 bases map to TRBD1. This CDR3 has 13 residues. Trimming at V came to 4 bases and at J to 3 bases, leaving 1 base not matched to a gene. Germline CDR1 and CDR2: MNHEY and SVGAGI. Here the CDR3 reads CASSSQGDYGYTF. CDR3 DNA sequence: TGTGCCAGCAGTTCACAGGGGGACTATGGCTACACCTTC.

In its sample, this clone was seen a few times. The chain uses TRBV18 and TRBJ2-1; the D is unclear. V lost 6 bases and J 3 bases, leaving 6 bases between the germline ends. The CDR3 sequence is 12 residues long. CDR1 and CDR2 from the germline V gene are KGHSH and LQKENI. Here the CDR3 reads CASSASYNEQFF. The CDR3 region has the DNA TGTGCCAGCTCGGCCAGCTACAATGAGCAGTTCTTC.

The chain uses TRBV14 and TRBJ1-2, with D tentatively TRBD1 (5 bases). Trimming left V 1 base short and J 7 bases short, with 13 bases between. CDR3 size: 14 residues. Germline CDR1 SGHDN, CDR2 FVKESK. CDR3 in amino acids: CASSQGSGFLGYTF. CDR3 nucleotide sequence: TGTGCCAGCAGCCAAGGTTCAGGGTTTCTTGGCTACACCTTC.

V is TRBV29-1 and J is TRBJ2-7; TRBD2 agrees at 8 bases. The CDR3 length is 13 residues. Germline CDR1 reads SQVTM; CDR2 reads ANQGSEA. With 6 bases clipped from V and 5 bases from J, the junction kept 9 bases outside the gene matches. CDR3 in amino acids: CSVGRAGGHEQYF. Here the CDR3 DNA reads TGCAGCGTCGGGAGGGCGGGCGGCCACGAGCAGTACTTC.

The chain employs TRBV20-1 and TRBJ1-2, with D perhaps TRBD1 (5 bases). Germline CDR1 and CDR2: DFQATT and SNEGSKA (reference sequence). The CDR3 is 10 amino acids. The V end lost 3 bases, the J end lost 7 bases, and 6 bases lay between the germline ends. CDR3 nucleotides: TGCAGTGCTAGTGGGGCTGGCTACACCTTC. Translated, it gives CSASGAGYTF.

This clone came up a few times. The chain has TRBV5-6 and TRBJ2-7; D unresolved. Trimming left V 1 base short and J 6 bases short, with 11 bases between. The CDR3 sequence is 13 residues long. Germline V gene data show CDR1 as SGHDT and CDR2 as YYEEEE. This CDR3 reads CASSLPELGEQYF. CDR3 bases: TGTGCCAGCAGCTTGCCGGAGCTCGGCGAGCAGTACTTC.

This clone appeared once. The V and J genes are TRBV6-1 and TRBJ1-3, with a possible D match to TRBD1 (6 bases). The V end lost 4 bases, the J end lost 4 bases, and 17 bases lay between the germline ends. The length of the CDR3 is 16 residues. Germline V gene lookup returns CDR1 MNHNS and CDR2 SASEGT. The CDR3: CASSGRRGQGGNTIYF. The CDR3 region has the DNA TGTGCCAGCAGTGGGCGTAGAGGCCAGGGGGGAAACACCATATATTTT.

The rearrangement joins TRBV7-2 to TRBJ2-7; 9 positions match TRBD1. Germline CDR1 and CDR2: SGHTA and FQGNSA. Trimming cost V 1 base and J 2 bases; bases outside gene matches: 0. The CDR3 is 14 amino acids. The CDR3 coding sequence is TGTGCCAGCAGCTTAGACAGGGGGCCCTACGAGCAGTACTTC. Its protein is CASSLDRGPYEQYF.

The chain joins TRBV9 to TRBJ1-1; weak D call: TRBD1 (5 bases). This CDR3 has 16 amino acids. Germline V lookup: CDR1 SGDLS, CDR2 YYNGEE. V shed 4 bases and J shed 0 bases, with 16 bases lying between them. CDR3 sequence: CASSQDTRTLNTEAFF. In DNA form, the CDR3 reads TGTGCCAGCAGCCAGGACACTCGGACCTTGAACACTGAAGCTTTCTTT.

This chain joins TRBV11-2 and TRBJ2-1, with a weak D call TRBD2 (6 bases). The germline gives CDR1 SGHAT, CDR2 FQNNGV. The CDR3 has 18 residues. V was clipped by 2 bases and J by 5 bases, with 22 bases between them. In nucleotides, the CDR3 is TGTGCCAGCAGCTTAATCAGTGGGAGACTAGGCTCTGACAATGAGCAGTTCTTC. This translates into CASSLISGRLGSDNEQFF.

The chain couples TRBV2 to TRBJ1-6; D perhaps matches TRBD1 (5 bases). From germline, CDR1 is SNHLY and CDR2 FYNNEI. The CDR3 length is 12 residues. V lost 6 bases and J lost 10, with 10 bases in between. As DNA, the CDR3 is TGTGCCAGCAGGTCAGGGCAGTCACCCCTCCACTTT. Protein product: CASRSGQSPLHF.

The V call is TRBV18, the J call TRBJ1-4; 9 bases match TRBD1. CDR3 length: 15 residues. The trim removed 2 bases at V and 7 bases at J, leaving 5 bases unmatched. Germline CDR1 reads KGHSH; CDR2 reads LQKENI. The CDR3 DNA reads as TGTGCCAGCTCACCAACGACAGGGGGTGGTGAAAAACTGTTTTTT. It translates to CASSPTTGGGEKLFF. The entire variable domain, with the rest obtained from reference TRBV18 and TRBJ1-4, is as follows: NAGVMQNPRHLVRRRGQEARLRCSPMKGHSHVYWYRQLPEEGLKFMVYLQKENIIDESGMPKERFSAEFPKEGPSILRIQQVVRGDSAAYFCASSPTTGGGEKLFFGSGTQLSVL.

The CDR3: CASSQSGSGSTDTQYF. The CDR3 DNA reads TGTGCCAGCAGCCAAAGCGGGAGTGGCAGCACAGATACGCAGTATTTT. J is TRBJ2-3 and V is TRBV4-2, with 8 bases that match TRBD2. The V segment lost 2 bases and the J segment 0 bases; nucleotides outside the gene matches: 4. The germline gives CDR1 LGHNA, CDR2 YNFKEQ. The CDR3 length is 16 residues.

The V gene is TRBV19, the J gene TRBJ2-7; tentatively, D is TRBD2 (5 bases). Trimming left V 3 bases short and J 3 bases short, with 15 bases between. CDR1 and CDR2 from the germline V gene are LNHDA and SQIVND (reference sequence). The CDR3 is 15 amino acids. In DNA form, the CDR3 reads TGTGCCAGTAGTATCACGGGAAGGTCGGGCTACGAGCAGTACTTC. It encodes CASSITGRSGYEQYF.

This chain joins TRBV11-3 and TRBJ2-3, with 13 positions matching TRBD2. Germline V gene sequence: CDR1 SGHNT, CDR2 YENEEA. CDR3 length: 14 residues. After removal of 4 bases from V and 11 bases from J, the junction contained 6 bases not matched to a gene. The CDR3 coding sequence is TGTGCCAGCAGCTCCGGACTAGCGGGAGAGGTGCAGTATTTT. Translated, it gives CASSSGLAGEVQYF.

V usage is TRBV7-9 and J usage is TRBJ2-5; 9 positions match TRBD2. The V and J ends lost 4 bases and 4 bases, in that order; junction bases with no gene match: 7. The germline CDR1 and CDR2 sequences are SEHNR and FQNEAQ (reference sequence). CDR3 length equals 15 residues. DNA of the CDR3: TGTGCCAGCAGCTCCGGGACTAGCTTTGGAGAGACCCAGTACTTC. This translates into CASSSGTSFGETQYF. Full variable domain (rest looked up from reference TRBV7-9 and TRBJ2-5): DTGVSQNPRHKITKRGQNVTFRCDPISEHNRLYWYRQTLGQGPEFLTYFQNEAQLEKSRLLSDRFSAERPKGSFSTLEIQRTEQGDSAMYLCASSSGTSFGETQYFGPGTRLLVL.

V usage is TRBV27 and J usage is TRBJ2-7, with TRBD1 identical over 10 bases. CDR1 MNHEY and CDR2 SMNVEV come from the germline V gene (reference sequence). J was trimmed by 0 bases and V by 5 bases; bases with no gene match: 4. This CDR3 is built from 15 residues. CDR3 DNA: TGTGCCAGCAGTCCGCGACAGGGGGCCTCCTACGAGCAGTACTTC. Its protein is CASSPRQGASYEQYF.

The chain couples TRBV5-1 to TRBJ2-7; perhaps TRBD2 as D (6 bases). CDR1 is SGHRS and CDR2 is YFSETQ in the germline V gene. The CDR3 extends over 14 amino acids. With 0 bases removed from V and 3 bases from J, the gap between germline ends came to 10 bases. In nucleotides, the CDR3 is TGCGCCAGCAGCTTGGGTGAGGGAGGCTACGAGCAGTACTTC. It translates to CASSLGEGGYEQYF.

V gene TRBV5-4 combines with J gene TRBJ2-1; D perhaps matches TRBD2 (6 bases). Trimming shortened V by 0 bases and J by 0 bases, and 13 bases separated the two germline ends. Germline CDR1 and CDR2: SGHNT and YYREEE (reference sequence). The CDR3 spans 17 residues. CDR3 region: CASSLGASDNSYNEQFF. CDR3 DNA: TGTGCCAGCAGCTTGGGGGCTAGCGACAACTCCTACAATGAGCAGTTCTTC.

In the case of this clone: Mismatch with germline at one junction end may stem from a read error. This sequence joins TRBV28 and TRBJ2-1; tentative D call: TRBD1 (5 bases). Looked up from germline, CDR1 is MDHEN and CDR2 is SYDVKM. The CDR3 totals 22 residues. The CDR3 sequence is CASSLWSKWAGAPELSYNGQFF. CDR3 DNA sequence: TGTGCCAGCAGTTTATGGAGTAAGTGGGCTGGGGCGCCTGAACTTTCCTACAATGGGCAGTTCTTC.

The J gene is TRBJ1-1, the V gene TRBV25-1; a weak D match, TRBD1 (5 bases). The CDR3 has 14 residues. Trimming removed 1 base from V and 4 bases from J, with 10 bases in between. Germline V lookup: CDR1 MGHDK, CDR2 SYGVNS. CDR3 sequence (DNA): TGTGCCAGCAGTGAATGGGGGGAGGGCACTGAAGCTTTCTTT. Its translation: CASSEWGEGTEAFF.

This chain links TRBV6-5 with TRBJ1-3, with TRBD1 matching 8 bases. With 7 bases clipped from V and 1 base from J, the junction kept 6 bases outside the gene matches. The CDR3 has 15 amino acids. Germline CDR1 and CDR2: MNHEY and SVGAGI. The CDR3 DNA reads as TGTGCCAGCACCGAAGACAGGGGTTCTGGAAACACCATATATTTT. Its translation is CASTEDRGSGNTIYF.